This entry features one TCR beta chain sequence. Its target is unknown. This could be a read error, since a much larger clone is one nucleotide away. This sample is drawn from a study of T cell repertoires in cytomegalovirus infection. Study at large: Shared public TCR beta signatures pointed to both CMV infection and a matching HLA type.

The germline V gene has CDR1 SGHAT and CDR2 FQNNGV. The CDR3 spans 17 residues. V lost 6 bases and J lost 5, with 23 bases in between. TCRdb recomputed calls from the reads with MiXCR, one row per CDR3 protein. The sample includes around 490,000 distinct CDR3 sequences, around 27% of them seen just once. General study findings and limits: Of the TCR beta families, the public ones yielded a cumulative frequency that identified carriers of CMV plus the relevant HLA. It was HLA-C-restricted CMV-specific TCR beta clonotypes that dominated the response ex vivo.

Sequencing was done on a sample of PBMCs. The chain has TRBV11-2 and TRBJ2-1; either TRBD1 or TRBD2 may fit D (5 bases each). The TCR was taken from a human donor in good health (CMV status not recorded). Some clones in this sample may be carry-over from other donors' samples. The CDR3 DNA reads TGTGCCAGCAGTAAAACCACTGCTCGGGGCCTCGACAATGAGCAGTTCTTC. Amino acid sequence: CASSKTTARGLDNEQFF.